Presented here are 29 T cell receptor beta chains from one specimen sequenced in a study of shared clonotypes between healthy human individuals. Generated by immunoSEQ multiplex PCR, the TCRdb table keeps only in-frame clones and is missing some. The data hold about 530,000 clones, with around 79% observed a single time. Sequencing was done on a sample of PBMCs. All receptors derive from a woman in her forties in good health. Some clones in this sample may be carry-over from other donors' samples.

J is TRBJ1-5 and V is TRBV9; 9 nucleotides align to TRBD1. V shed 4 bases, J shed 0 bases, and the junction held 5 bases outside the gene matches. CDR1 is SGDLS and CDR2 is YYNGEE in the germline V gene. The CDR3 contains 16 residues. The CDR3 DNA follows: TGTGCCAGCAGCTCCCGGACAGGGGATAGCAATCAGCCCCAGCATTTT. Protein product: CASSSRTGDSNQPQHF.

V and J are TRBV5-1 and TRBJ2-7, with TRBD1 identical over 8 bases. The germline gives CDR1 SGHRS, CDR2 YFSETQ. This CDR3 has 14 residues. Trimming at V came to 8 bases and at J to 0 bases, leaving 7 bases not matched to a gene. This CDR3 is CASQGQGNSYEQYF. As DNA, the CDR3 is TGCGCCAGTCAAGGACAGGGTAACTCCTACGAGCAGTACTTC.

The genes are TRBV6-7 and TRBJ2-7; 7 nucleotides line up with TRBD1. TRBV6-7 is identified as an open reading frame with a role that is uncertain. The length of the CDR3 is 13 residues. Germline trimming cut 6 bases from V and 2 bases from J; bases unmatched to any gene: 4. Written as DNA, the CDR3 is TGTGCCAGCAGCAACAGGGGTCCCTACGAGCAGTACTTC. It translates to CASSNRGPYEQYF.

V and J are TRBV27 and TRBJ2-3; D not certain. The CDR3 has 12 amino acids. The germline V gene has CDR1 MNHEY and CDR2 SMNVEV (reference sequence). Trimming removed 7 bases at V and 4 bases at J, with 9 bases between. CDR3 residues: CASNNRADTQYF. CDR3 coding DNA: TGTGCCAGCAACAATAGGGCAGATACGCAGTATTTT.

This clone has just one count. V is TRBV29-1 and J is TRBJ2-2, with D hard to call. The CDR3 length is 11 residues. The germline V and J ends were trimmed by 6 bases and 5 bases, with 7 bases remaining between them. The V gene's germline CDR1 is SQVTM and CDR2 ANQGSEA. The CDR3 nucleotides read TGCAGCGTGGCAGTGACCGGGGAGCTGTTTTTT. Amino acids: CSVAVTGELFF.

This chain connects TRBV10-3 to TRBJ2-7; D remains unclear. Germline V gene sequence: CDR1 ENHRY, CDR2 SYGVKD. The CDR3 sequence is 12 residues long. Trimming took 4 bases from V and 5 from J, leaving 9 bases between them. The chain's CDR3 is CAISGTQHEQYF. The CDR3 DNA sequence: TGTGCCATCAGTGGAACTCAACACGAGCAGTACTTC.

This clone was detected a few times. The CDR3 protein is CASSPDSNYGYTF. The CDR3 DNA reads as TGTGCCAGCAGCCCGGACAGCAACTATGGCTACACCTTC. The chain recombines TRBV7-3 with TRBJ1-2, with TRBD1 as a possible D gene (6 bases). CDR3 length: 13 amino acids. The germline V and J ends were trimmed by 5 bases and 2 bases, with 9 bases remaining between them. Germline V gene lookup returns CDR1 SGHTA and CDR2 FQGTGA.

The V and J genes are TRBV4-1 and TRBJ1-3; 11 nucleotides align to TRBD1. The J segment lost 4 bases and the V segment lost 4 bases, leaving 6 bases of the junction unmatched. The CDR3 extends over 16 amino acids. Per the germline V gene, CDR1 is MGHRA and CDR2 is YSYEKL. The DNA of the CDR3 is TGCGCCAGCAGCCGACCGGACAGGGGGCTAGGAAACACCATATATTTT. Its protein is CASSRPDRGLGNTIYF.

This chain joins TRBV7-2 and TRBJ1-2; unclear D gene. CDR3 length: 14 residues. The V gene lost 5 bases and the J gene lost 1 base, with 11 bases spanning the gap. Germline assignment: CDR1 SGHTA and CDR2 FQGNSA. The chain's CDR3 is CASSPGILNYGYTF. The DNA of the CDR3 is TGTGCCAGCAGCCCCGGGATCCTTAACTATGGCTACACCTTC.

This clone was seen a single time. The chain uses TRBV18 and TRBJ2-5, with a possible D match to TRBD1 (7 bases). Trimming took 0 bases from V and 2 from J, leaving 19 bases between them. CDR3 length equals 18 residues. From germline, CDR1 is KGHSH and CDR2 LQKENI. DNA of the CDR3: TGTGCCAGCTCACCACCGGCGGGGACAGACCCTATACAAGAGACCCAGTACTTC. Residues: CASSPPAGTDPIQETQYF.

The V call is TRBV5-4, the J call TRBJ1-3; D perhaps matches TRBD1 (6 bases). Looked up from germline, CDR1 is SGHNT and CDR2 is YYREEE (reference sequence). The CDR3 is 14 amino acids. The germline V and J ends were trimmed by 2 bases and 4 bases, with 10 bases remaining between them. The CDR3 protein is CASSFPGEGNTIYF. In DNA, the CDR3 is TGTGCCAGCAGCTTCCCAGGGGAAGGAAACACCATATATTTT.

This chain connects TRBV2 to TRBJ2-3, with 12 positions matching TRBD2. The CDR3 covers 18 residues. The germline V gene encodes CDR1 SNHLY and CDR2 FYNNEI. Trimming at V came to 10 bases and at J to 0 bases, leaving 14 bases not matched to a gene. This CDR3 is CAIPMASGRAPSTDTQYF. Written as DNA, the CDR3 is TGTGCCATCCCGATGGCTAGCGGGAGGGCCCCTAGCACAGATACGCAGTATTTT.

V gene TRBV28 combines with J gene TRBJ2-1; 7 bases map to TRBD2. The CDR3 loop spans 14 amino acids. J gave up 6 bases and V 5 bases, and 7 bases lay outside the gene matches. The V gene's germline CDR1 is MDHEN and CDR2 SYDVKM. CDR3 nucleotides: TGTGCCAGCAGTCGCCTGGCTAGCGGCAATGAGCAGTTCTTC. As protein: CASSRLASGNEQFF.

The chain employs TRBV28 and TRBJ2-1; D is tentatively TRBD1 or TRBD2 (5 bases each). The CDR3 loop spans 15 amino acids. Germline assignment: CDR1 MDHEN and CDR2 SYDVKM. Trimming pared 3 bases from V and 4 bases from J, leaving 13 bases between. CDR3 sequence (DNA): TGTGCCAGCAGTTTTGGGGGAGATTGGTACAATGAGCAGTTCTTC. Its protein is CASSFGGDWYNEQFF.

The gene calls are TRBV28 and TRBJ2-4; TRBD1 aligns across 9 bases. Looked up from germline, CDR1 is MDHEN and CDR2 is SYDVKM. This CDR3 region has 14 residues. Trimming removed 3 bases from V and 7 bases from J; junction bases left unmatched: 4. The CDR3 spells CASSLPTGGNIQYF. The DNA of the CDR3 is TGTGCCAGCAGTTTGCCGACAGGGGGGAACATTCAGTACTTC. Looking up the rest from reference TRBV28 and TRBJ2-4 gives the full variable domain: DVKVTQSSRYLVKRTGEKVFLECVQDMDHENMFWYRQDPGLGLRLIYFSYDVKMKEKGDIPEGYSVSREKKERFSLILESASTNQTSMYLCASSLPTGGNIQYFGAGTRLSVL.

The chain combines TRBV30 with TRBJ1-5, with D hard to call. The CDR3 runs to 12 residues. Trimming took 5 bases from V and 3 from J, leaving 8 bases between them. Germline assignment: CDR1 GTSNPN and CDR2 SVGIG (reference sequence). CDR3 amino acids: CAWGRINQPQHF. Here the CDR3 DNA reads TGTGCCTGGGGACGGATCAATCAGCCCCAGCATTTT. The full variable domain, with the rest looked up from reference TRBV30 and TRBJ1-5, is SQTIHQWPATLVQPVGSPLSLECTVEGTSNPNLYWYRQAAGRGLQLLFYSVGIGQISSEVPQNLSASRPQDRQFILSSKKLLLSDSGFYLCAWGRINQPQHFGDGTRLSIL.

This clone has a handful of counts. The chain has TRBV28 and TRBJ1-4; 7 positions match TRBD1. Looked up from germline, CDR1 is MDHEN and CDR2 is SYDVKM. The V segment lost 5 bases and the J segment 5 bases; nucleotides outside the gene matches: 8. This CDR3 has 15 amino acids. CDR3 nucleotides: TGTGCCAGCAGTCCCGTGGACAGGACAAATGAAAAACTGTTTTTT. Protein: CASSPVDRTNEKLFF.

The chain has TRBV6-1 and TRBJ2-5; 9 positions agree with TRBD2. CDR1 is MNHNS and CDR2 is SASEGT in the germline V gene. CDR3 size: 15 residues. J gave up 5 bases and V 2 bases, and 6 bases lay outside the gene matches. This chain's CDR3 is CASSELAGVSETQYF. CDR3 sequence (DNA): TGTGCCAGCAGTGAATTAGCGGGAGTATCGGAGACCCAGTACTTC.

The CDR3 DNA reads as TGTGCCACCAGCAGAGATGTTAGCGGACCTACCGGGGAGCTGTTTTTT. Its protein is CATSRDVSGPTGELFF. This sequence joins TRBV15 and TRBJ2-2; tentative D call: TRBD2 (6 bases). Trimming took off 0 bases at V and 5 bases at J, with 13 bases between the two ends. Germline CDR1 reads LNHNV; CDR2 reads YYDKDF (reference sequence). This CDR3 comprises 16 residues. The full variable domain, with the rest looked up from reference TRBV15 and TRBJ2-2, is DAMVIQNPRYQVTQFGKPVTLSCSQTLNHNVMYWYQQKSSQAPKLLFHYYDKDFNNEADTPDNFQSRRPNTSFCFLDIRSPGLGDTAMYLCATSRDVSGPTGELFFGEGSRLTVL.

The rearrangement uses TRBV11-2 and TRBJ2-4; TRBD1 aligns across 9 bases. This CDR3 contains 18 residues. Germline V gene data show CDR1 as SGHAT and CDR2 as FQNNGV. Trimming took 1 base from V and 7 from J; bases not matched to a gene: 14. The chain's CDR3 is CASSLGSQQGAAGNIQYF. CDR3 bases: TGTGCCAGCAGCTTAGGGAGCCAACAGGGGGCTGCCGGGAACATTCAGTACTTC.

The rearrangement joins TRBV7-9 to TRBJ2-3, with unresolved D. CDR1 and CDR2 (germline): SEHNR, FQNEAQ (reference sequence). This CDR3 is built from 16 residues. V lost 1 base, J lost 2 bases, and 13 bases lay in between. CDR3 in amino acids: CASSLVLGSHTDTQYF. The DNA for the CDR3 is TGTGCCAGCAGCTTAGTTTTGGGGTCCCACACAGATACGCAGTATTTT.

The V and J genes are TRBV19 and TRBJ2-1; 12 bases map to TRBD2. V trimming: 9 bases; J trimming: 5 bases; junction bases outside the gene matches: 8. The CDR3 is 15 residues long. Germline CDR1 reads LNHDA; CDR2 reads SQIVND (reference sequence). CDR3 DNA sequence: TGTGCCAGCGCACGGACTAGCGGGATTAACAATGAGCAGTTCTTC. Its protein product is CASARTSGINNEQFF.

This CDR3 is CATSRGGRGFGYTF. The CDR3, as DNA: TGTGCCACCAGCAGAGGAGGGCGCGGTTTTGGCTACACCTTC. The chain joins TRBV15 to TRBJ1-2; D unresolved. The length of the CDR3 is 14 residues. From germline, CDR1 is LNHNV and CDR2 YYDKDF (reference sequence). V was shortened by 1 base and J by 7 bases, with 13 bases between the two germline ends.

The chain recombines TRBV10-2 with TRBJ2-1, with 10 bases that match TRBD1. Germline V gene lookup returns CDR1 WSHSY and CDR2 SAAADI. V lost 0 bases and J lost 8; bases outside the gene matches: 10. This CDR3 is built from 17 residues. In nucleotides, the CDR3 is TGCGCCAGCAGTGAGTCTGGGACAGGGGAACTTGTAGATGAGCAGTTCTTC. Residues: CASSESGTGELVDEQFF.

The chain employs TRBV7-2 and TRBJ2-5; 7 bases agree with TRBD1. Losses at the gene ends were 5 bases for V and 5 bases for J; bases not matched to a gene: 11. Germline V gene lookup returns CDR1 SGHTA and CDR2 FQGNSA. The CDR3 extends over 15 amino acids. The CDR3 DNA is TGTGCCAGCAGCCCCCAAACAGGGGCCGGGGAGACCCAGTACTTC. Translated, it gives CASSPQTGAGETQYF.

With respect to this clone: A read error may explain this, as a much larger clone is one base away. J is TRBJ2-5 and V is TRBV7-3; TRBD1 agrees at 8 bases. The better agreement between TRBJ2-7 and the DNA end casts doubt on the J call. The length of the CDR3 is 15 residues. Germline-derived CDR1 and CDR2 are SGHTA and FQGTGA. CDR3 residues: CASSSGQGRPYEQYF. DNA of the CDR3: TGTGCCAGCAGCTCAGGACAGGGCCGTCCCTACGAGCAGTACTTC.

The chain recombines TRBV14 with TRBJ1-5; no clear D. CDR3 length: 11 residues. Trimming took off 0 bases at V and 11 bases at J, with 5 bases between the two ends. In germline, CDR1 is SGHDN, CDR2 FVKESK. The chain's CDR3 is CASSQDRTQHF. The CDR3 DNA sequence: TGTGCCAGCAGCCAAGATCGGACCCAGCATTTT. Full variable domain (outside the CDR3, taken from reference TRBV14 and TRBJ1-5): EAGVTQFPSHSVIEKGQTVTLRCDPISGHDNLYWYRRVMGKEIKFLLHFVKESKQDESGMPNNRFLAERTGGTYSTLKVQPAELEDSGVYFCASSQDRTQHFGDGTRLSIL.

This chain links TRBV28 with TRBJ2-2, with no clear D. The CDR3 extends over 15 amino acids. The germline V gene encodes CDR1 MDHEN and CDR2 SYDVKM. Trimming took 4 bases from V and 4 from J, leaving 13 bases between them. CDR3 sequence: CASSSGDLSTGELFF. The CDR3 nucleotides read TGTGCCAGCAGTTCAGGAGATCTTTCCACCGGGGAGCTGTTTTTT.

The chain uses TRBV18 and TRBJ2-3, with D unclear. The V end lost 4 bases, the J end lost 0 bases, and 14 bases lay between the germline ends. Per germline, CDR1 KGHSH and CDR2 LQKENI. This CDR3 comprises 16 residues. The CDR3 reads CASSLRPISSTDTQYF. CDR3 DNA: TGTGCCAGCTCACTGCGTCCTATTTCTAGCACAGATACGCAGTATTTT.